The clone carrying this T cell receptor (beta chain) was picked up many times. The antigen is undetermined. CDR1 SQVTM and CDR2 ANQGSEA come from the germline V gene. Trimming pared 6 bases from V and 2 bases from J, leaving 11 bases between. This CDR3 is 12 amino acids long. The record originates from a study of T cells after posttransplantation cyclophosphamide. Overall study results and limits: Blood and skin or GI T cell repertoires showed limited TRB overlap. Recipient CMV seropositivity and CMV reactivation strongly tracked TRB clonality. Donor-recipient repertoire similarity was low at 1-2 months, rising over year one.

Peripheral blood was collected from the related graft donor on the marrow donation day. Method: immunoSEQ multiplex PCR; TCRdb's copy keeps in-frame clones and lacks some. Sampling found roughly 49,000 clones, none seen once. Sequenced sample: PBMCs. V gene TRBV29-1 combines with J gene TRBJ2-7; the D gene is possibly TRBD1 (6 bases). This TCR derives from a man in his forties or fifties in good health, CMV-negative, and a related stem cell transplant donor. DNA for the CDR3: TGCAGCGTGCGACAGGAAACCTACGAGCAGTACTTC. Translating it yields CSVRQETYEQYF.